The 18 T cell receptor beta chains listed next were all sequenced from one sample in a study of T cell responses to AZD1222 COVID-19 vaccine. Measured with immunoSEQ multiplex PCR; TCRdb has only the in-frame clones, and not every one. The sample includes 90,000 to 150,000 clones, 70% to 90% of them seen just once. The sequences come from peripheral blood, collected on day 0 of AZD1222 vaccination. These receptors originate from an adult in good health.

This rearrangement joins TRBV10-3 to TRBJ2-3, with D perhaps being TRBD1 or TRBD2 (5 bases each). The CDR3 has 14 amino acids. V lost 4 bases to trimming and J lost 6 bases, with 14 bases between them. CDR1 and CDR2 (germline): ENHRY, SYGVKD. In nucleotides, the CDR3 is TGTGCCATCAGTGTCGGGGCTAGCCCGGATACGCAGTATTTT. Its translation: CAISVGASPDTQYF.

The CDR3 DNA reads as TGTGCCAGCAGCCAAGGCGGGACAGGGACCGGCACAGATACGCAGTATTTT. This translates into CASSQGGTGTGTDTQYF. This rearrangement joins TRBV4-2 to TRBJ2-3; 9 nucleotides match TRBD1. In germline, CDR1 is LGHNA, CDR2 YNFKEQ. This CDR3 contains 17 residues. V was pared by 1 base and J by 1 base, with 6 bases of the junction left unmatched.

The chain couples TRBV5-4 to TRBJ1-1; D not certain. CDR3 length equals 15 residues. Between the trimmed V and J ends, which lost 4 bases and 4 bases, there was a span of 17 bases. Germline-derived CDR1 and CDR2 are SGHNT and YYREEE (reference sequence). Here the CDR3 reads CASSPQSSGGTEAFF. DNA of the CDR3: TGTGCCAGCAGCCCGCAGAGTTCGGGAGGCACTGAAGCTTTCTTT.

The CDR3 is CASSLAGIGNQPQHF. The CDR3 DNA follows: TGCGCCAGCAGCTTGGCAGGGATTGGCAATCAGCCCCAGCATTTT. The V call is TRBV5-1, the J call TRBJ1-5, with TRBD1 as a possible D gene (5 bases). CDR1 is SGHRS and CDR2 is YFSETQ in the germline V gene. The CDR3 runs 15 residues. Trimming left V 0 bases short and J 2 bases short, with 9 bases between. The entire variable domain, with the rest obtained from reference TRBV5-1 and TRBJ1-5, is as follows: KAGVTQTPRYLIKTRGQQVTLSCSPISGHRSVSWYQQTPGQGLQFLFEYFSETQRNKGNFPGRFSGRQFSNSRSEMNVSTLELGDSALYLCASSLAGIGNQPQHFGDGTRLSIL.

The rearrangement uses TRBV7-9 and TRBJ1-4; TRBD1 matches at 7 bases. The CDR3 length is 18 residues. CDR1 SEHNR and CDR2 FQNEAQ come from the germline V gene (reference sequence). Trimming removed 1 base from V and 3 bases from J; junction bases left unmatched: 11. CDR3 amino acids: CASSLGQGGISANEKLFF. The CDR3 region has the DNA TGTGCCAGCAGCTTAGGTCAGGGGGGGATCTCGGCTAATGAAAAACTGTTTTTT. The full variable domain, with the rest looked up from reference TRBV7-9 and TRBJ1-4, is DTGVSQNPRHKITKRGQNVTFRCDPISEHNRLYWYRQTLGQGPEFLTYFQNEAQLEKSRLLSDRFSAERPKGSFSTLEIQRTEQGDSAMYLCASSLGQGGISANEKLFFGSGTQLSVL.

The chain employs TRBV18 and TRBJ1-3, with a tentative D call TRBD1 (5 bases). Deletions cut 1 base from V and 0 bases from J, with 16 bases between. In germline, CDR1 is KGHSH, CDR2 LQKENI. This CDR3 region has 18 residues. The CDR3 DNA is TGTGCCAGCTCACCACAATACAATCCAGGGCACTCTGGAAACACCATATATTTT. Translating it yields CASSPQYNPGHSGNTIYF.

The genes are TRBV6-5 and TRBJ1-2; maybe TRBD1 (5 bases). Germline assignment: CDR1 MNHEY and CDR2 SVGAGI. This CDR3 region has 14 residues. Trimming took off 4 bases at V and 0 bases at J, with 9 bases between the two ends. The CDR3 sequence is CASSWDGSNYGYTF. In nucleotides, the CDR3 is TGTGCCAGCAGTTGGGACGGATCTAACTATGGCTACACCTTC.

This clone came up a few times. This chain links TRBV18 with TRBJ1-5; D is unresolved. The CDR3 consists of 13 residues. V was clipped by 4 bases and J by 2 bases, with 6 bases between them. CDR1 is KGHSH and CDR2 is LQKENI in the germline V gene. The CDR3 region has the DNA TGTGCCAGCTCACAATCGGGCAATCAGCCCCAGCATTTT. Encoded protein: CASSQSGNQPQHF.

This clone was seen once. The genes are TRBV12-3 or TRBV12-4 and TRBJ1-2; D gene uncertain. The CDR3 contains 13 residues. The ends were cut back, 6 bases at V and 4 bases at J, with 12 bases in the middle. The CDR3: CASRLSSIYGYTF. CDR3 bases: TGTGCCAGCAGGTTGAGCAGTATCTATGGCTACACCTTC.

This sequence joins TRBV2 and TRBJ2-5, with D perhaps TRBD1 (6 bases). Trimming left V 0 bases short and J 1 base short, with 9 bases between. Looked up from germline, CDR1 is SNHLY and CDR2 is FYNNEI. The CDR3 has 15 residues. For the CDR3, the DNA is TGTGCCAGCAGTGAAGCCCCAGGGGTCCAAGAGACCCAGTACTTC. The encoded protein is CASSEAPGVQETQYF.

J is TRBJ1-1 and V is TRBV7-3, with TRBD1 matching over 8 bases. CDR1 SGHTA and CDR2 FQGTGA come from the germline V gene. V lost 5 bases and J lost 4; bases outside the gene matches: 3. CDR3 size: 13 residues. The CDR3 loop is CASSKQGGTEAFF. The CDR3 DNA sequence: TGTGCCAGCAGCAAACAGGGGGGCACTGAAGCTTTCTTT.

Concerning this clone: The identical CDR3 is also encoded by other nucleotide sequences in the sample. CDR3 sequence reads: CASSQAGNTEAFF. CDR3 DNA: TGTGCCAGCAGCCAAGCAGGGAACACTGAAGCTTTCTTT. The V call is TRBV3-1 (or the pseudogene TRBV3-2), the J call TRBJ1-1; D uncertain. V was cut by 1 base and J by 1 base, with 4 bases left in between. The CDR3 sequence is 13 residues long. Germline V gene sequence: CDR1 LGHDT, CDR2 YNNKEL (reference sequence).

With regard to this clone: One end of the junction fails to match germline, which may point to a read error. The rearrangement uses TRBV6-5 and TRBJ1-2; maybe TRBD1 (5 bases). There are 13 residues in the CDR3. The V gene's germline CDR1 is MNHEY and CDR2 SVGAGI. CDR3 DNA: TGTGCCAGCAGACCCGACATTACCGGGACCACGACTTTC. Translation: CASRPDITGTTTF.

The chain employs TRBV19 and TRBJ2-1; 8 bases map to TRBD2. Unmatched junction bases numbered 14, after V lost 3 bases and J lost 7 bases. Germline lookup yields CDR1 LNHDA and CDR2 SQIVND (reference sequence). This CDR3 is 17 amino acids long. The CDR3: CASSIIPGGGWRNEQFF. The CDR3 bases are TGTGCCAGTAGTATTATCCCCGGGGGGGGGTGGCGGAATGAGCAGTTCTTC.

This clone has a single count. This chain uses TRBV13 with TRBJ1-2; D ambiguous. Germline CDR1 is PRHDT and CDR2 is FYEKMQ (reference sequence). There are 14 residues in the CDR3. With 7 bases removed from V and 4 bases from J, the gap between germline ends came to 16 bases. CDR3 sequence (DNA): TGTGCCAGCACTGTGCGGGCCGATATCTATGGCTACACCTTC. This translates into CASTVRADIYGYTF.

The CDR3 spells CASSPRGGNTIYF. In DNA, the CDR3 is TGTGCCAGCAGTCCTCGGGGGGGGAACACCATATATTTT. The genes are TRBV12-3 or TRBV12-4 and TRBJ1-3; a possible D gene is TRBD1 (5 bases). With 5 bases removed from V and 7 bases from J, the gap between germline ends came to 12 bases. This CDR3 has 13 amino acids.

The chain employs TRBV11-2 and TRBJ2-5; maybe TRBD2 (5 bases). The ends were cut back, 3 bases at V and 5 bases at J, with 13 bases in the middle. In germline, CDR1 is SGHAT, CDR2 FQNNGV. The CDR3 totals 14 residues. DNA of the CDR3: TGTGCCAGCAGCTTCCCCGACTATACGGAGACCCAGTACTTC. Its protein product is CASSFPDYTETQYF.

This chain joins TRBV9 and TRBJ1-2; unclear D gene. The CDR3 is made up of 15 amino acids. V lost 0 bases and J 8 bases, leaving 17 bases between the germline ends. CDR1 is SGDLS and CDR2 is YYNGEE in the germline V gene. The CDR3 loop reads CASSVGAAREIGYTF. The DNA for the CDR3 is TGTGCCAGCAGCGTAGGGGCCGCAAGGGAGATCGGCTACACCTTC.